Described below is a single T cell receptor (beta chain) sequence and its context. The data derive from a study of T cells in Graves' hyperthyroidism and ophthalmopathy. Overall study context: Peripheral blood was obtained at initial diagnosis, preceding any treatment.

The CDR3 sequence is 15 residues long. V was shortened by 1 base and J by 5 bases, with 13 bases between the two germline ends. Germline-derived CDR1 and CDR2 are SGHVS and FQNEAQ. Researchers took RNA transcripts and amplified the TCR beta CDR3 regions from them. An initial round of RT-PCR targeting the TCR CDR3 relied on the HTBI primer set. TCRdb re-called the multiplex PCR reads through MiXCR, storing one row per CDR3 protein. The repertoire consists of a few hundred thousand distinct CDR3 sequences, with around 23% occurring once and the leading ten covering over 45%. Hyperthyroidism in the patients, aged 18 to 65, was newly diagnosed and under 2 months in duration.

This TCR derives from a woman aged 45-59 years with Graves' hyperthyroidism. Material for sequencing was blood. The chain has TRBV7-8 and TRBJ2-3; possible D gene TRBD1, 5 bases. The CDR3 is CASSLDLGPGDTQYF. The CDR3 DNA reads as TGTGCCAGCAGCTTAGACCTGGGGCCCGGAGATACGCAGTATTTT.